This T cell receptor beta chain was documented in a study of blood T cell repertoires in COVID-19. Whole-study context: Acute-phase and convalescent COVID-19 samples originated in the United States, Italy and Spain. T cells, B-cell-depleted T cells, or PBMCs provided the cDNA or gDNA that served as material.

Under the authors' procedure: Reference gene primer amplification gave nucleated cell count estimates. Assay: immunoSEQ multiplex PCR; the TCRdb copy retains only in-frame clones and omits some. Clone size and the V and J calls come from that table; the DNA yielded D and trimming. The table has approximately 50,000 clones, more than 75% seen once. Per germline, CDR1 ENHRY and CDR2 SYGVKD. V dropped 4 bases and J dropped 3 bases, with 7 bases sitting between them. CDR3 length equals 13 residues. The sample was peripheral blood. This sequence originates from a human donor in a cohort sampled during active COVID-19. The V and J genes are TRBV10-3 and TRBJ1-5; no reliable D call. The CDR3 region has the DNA TGTGCCATCAGTGGACGGGACAATCAGCCCCAGCATTTT. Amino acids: CAISGRDNQPQHF.